Below, 12 T cell receptor beta chains from the same sample are listed, as sequenced in a study of cytomegalovirus exposure and HLA in healthy donors. Vbeta (60) and Jbeta (13) primers were used in the PCR. Assay: immunoSEQ multiplex PCR; the TCRdb copy retains only in-frame clones and omits some. The repertoire consists of about 220,000 clones, with over 65% occurring once and the leading ten covering about 0.63%. Material for sequencing was PBMCs. The receptors stem from a man aged 18 to 29 in good health and CMV-seronegative.

This clone was observed once. The chain joins TRBV27 to TRBJ2-7; D gene unclear. CDR1 and CDR2 (germline): MNHEY, SMNVEV (reference sequence). Between the trimmed V and J ends, which lost 6 bases and 3 bases, there was a span of 12 bases. The CDR3 has 13 residues. CDR3 sequence: CASSYQGGYEQYF. CDR3 nucleotides: TGTGCCAGCAGCTACCAAGGCGGCTACGAGCAGTACTTC.

This chain connects TRBV4-1 to TRBJ1-2, with 7 bases fitting TRBD1. Germline V gene sequence: CDR1 MGHRA, CDR2 YSYEKL. V dropped 4 bases and J dropped 4; count of bases not matched to a gene: 9. The CDR3 spans 15 residues. The CDR3 spells CASSRLRDRAYGYTF. CDR3 DNA sequence: TGCGCCAGCAGCCGGTTACGCGACAGGGCCTATGGCTACACCTTC.

This clone has just a few counts. CDR3 sequence: CASTAVSSYNEQFF. The CDR3 region has the DNA TGTGCCAGCACCGCAGTCAGCTCCTACAATGAGCAGTTCTTC. The V call is TRBV6-5, the J call TRBJ2-1; D unclear. Trimming left V 7 bases short and J 0 bases short, with 10 bases between. The germline V gene has CDR1 MNHEY and CDR2 SVGAGI. The CDR3 spans 14 residues.

The chain recombines TRBV28 with TRBJ2-7, with D perhaps TRBD1 (5 bases). CDR3 size: 12 residues. In germline, CDR1 is MDHEN, CDR2 SYDVKM. Deletions cut 10 bases from V and 3 bases from J, with 13 bases between. The DNA for the CDR3 is TGTGCCACCCGGACCCAGGGCTACGAGCAGTACTTC. Protein sequence: CATRTQGYEQYF.

The rearrangement uses TRBV5-1 and TRBJ2-1, with 13 bases lining up with TRBD2. This CDR3 contains 17 residues. V lost 7 bases, J lost 5 bases, and 12 bases stayed unmatched. The germline gives CDR1 SGHRS, CDR2 YFSETQ. The CDR3 nucleotides read TGCGCCAGCTCCATGACTAGCGGGAGGTACCATGACAATGAGCAGTTCTTC. Protein sequence: CASSMTSGRYHDNEQFF.

The V call is TRBV7-2, the J call TRBJ1-2; no clear D gene. CDR1 is SGHTA, CDR2 FQGNSA, per germline. V was clipped by 3 bases and J by 2 bases, with 7 bases between them. The CDR3 sequence is 13 residues long. The CDR3: CASSLDSNYGYTF. CDR3 bases: TGTGCCAGCAGCTTGGACTCCAACTATGGCTACACCTTC.

The chain carries TRBV30 and TRBJ1-3, with 8 bases lining up with TRBD1. V was clipped by 0 bases and J by 4 bases; unmatched bases: 5. Germline V gene sequence: CDR1 GTSNPN, CDR2 SVGIG (reference sequence). This CDR3 has 15 amino acids. CDR3 in amino acids: CAWSVRTGLGNTIYF. Here the CDR3 DNA reads TGTGCCTGGAGTGTACGGACAGGGCTAGGAAACACCATATATTTT.

The rearrangement uses TRBV30 and TRBJ2-1; 8 bases are shared with TRBD2. The length of the CDR3 is 16 residues. Germline CDR1 is GTSNPN and CDR2 is SVGIG (reference sequence). V gave up 3 bases and J gave up 1 base; unmatched junction bases: 8. The CDR3 coding sequence is TGTGCCTGGAGGCCCCGCGGCGGGAGGTCCTACAATGAGCAGTTCTTC. Translated, it gives CAWRPRGGRSYNEQFF.

The V call is TRBV28, the J call TRBJ2-7; 10 nucleotides line up with TRBD1. CDR1 is MDHEN and CDR2 is SYDVKM in the germline V gene. This CDR3 comprises 14 residues. V dropped 6 bases and J dropped 5; count of bases not matched to a gene: 7. This CDR3 reads CASSISGTGDEQYF. CDR3 nucleotide sequence: TGTGCCAGCAGCATTTCGGGGACAGGGGACGAGCAGTACTTC.

V and J are TRBV6-1 and TRBJ1-1, with no clear D. The germline gives CDR1 MNHNS, CDR2 SASEGT. The CDR3 is 15 amino acids. V lost 8 bases, J lost 0 bases, and 16 bases lay in between. The CDR3 spells CASGGVGRMNTEAFF. The CDR3 DNA is TGTGCCAGCGGAGGTGTGGGGAGGATGAACACTGAAGCTTTCTTT.

V usage is TRBV18 and J usage is TRBJ2-2; no firm D call. V shed 1 base and J shed 1 base, with 10 bases lying between them. CDR1 is KGHSH, CDR2 LQKENI, per germline. This CDR3 is 16 amino acids long. The CDR3: CASSPLQQLNTGELFF. The CDR3 region has the DNA TGTGCCAGCTCACCACTACAACAGCTGAACACCGGGGAGCTGTTTTTT.

The gene calls are TRBV30 and TRBJ1-4, with 9 bases fitting TRBD1. After removal of 2 bases from V and 3 bases from J, the junction contained 4 bases not matched to a gene. Per the germline V gene, CDR1 is GTSNPN and CDR2 is SVGIG (reference sequence). The CDR3 totals 15 residues. This CDR3 reads CAWSLTGGPNEKLFF. The CDR3 bases are TGTGCCTGGAGTCTGACAGGGGGACCTAATGAAAAACTGTTTTTT. Filled out from reference TRBV30 and TRBJ1-4, the complete variable domain reads SQTIHQWPATLVQPVGSPLSLECTVEGTSNPNLYWYRQAAGRGLQLLFYSVGIGQISSEVPQNLSASRPQDRQFILSSKKLLLSDSGFYLCAWSLTGGPNEKLFFGSGTQLSVL.